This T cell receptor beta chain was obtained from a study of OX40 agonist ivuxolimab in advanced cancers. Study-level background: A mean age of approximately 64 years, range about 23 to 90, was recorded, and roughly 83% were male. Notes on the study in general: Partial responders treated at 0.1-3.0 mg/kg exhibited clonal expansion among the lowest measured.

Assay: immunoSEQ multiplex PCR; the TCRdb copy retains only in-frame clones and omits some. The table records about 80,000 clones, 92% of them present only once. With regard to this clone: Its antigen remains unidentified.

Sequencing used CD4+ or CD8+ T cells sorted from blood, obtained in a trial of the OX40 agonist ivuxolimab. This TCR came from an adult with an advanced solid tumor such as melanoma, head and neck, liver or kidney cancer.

CDR3 DNA: TGTGCCAGCAGCTTACGTTTTAGCGGGGGGCCCTCCTACGAGCAGTACTTC. Translating gives CASSLRFSGGPSYEQYF. The chain couples TRBV11-2 to TRBJ2-7; 10 bases match TRBD2. J lost 0 bases, V lost 2 bases, and 7 bases had no gene match. The CDR3 is 17 residues long. Germline V gene data show CDR1 as SGHAT and CDR2 as FQNNGV.